Below, 9 T cell receptor beta chains from the same sample are listed, as sequenced in a study of tumor and adjacent non-tumor tissue in lung cancer. This sample's RNA came from whole unsorted tissue. TCRbeta libraries were built with three rounds of nested PCR, modified from ARM-PCR. In TCRdb, the multiplex PCR reads were re-called with MiXCR into one record per CDR3 protein. The sample lists 55,000 to 70,000 distinct CDR3 sequences, about 61% occurring once. Sequenced material: lung tumor tissue. These receptors were obtained from a man aged 50-60 years with non-small cell lung cancer.

Concerning this clonotype: At one of its ends the junction is not consistent with the germline gene, which may arise from a read error. J is TRBJ2-1 and V is TRBV6-6, with 9 bases fitting TRBD1. Germline assignment: CDR1 MNHNY and CDR2 SVGAGI (reference sequence). CDR3 length: 14 amino acids. CDR3 amino acids: CASGYGTGNNEQFF. As DNA, the CDR3 is TGTGCCAGCGGTTATGGGACAGGGAACAATGAGCAGTTCTTC.

Notes on this clonotype: Given a much more abundant clone one base away, this may be a read error. The V and J genes are TRBV6-6 and TRBJ1-1; 9 nucleotides agree with TRBD1. This CDR3 has 15 residues. Germline CDR1 and CDR2: MNHNY and SVGAGI (reference sequence). CDR3 DNA sequence: TGTGCCAACAGTTACGGACAGGGGATGAACACTGAAGCTTTCTTT. Residues: CANSYGQGMNTEAFF.

This clonotype has more than one count but fewer than ten. The genes are TRBV21-1 and TRBJ2-7; the table's D call, TRBD1, was not checked against the DNA. TRBV21-1 is marked as a pseudogene. CDR3 length: 15 residues. The CDR3 sequence: CASSKGTGQPYEQYF. CDR3 bases: TGTGCCAGCAGCAAGGGGACGGGACAGCCCTACGAGCAGTACTTC.

V and J are TRBV5-1 and TRBJ2-7, with D perhaps matching TRBD1 (5 bases). The germline gives CDR1 SGHRS, CDR2 YFSETQ. With 3 bases removed from V and 3 bases from J, the gap between germline ends came to 10 bases. The CDR3 is made up of 13 amino acids. This CDR3 is CASSSTGSYEQYF. The CDR3 DNA follows: TGCGCCAGCAGCTCTACAGGAAGCTACGAGCAGTACTTC.

This chain joins TRBV7-9 and TRBJ2-1, with 7 bases aligning to TRBD1. The germline CDR1 and CDR2 sequences are SEHNR and FQNEAQ (reference sequence). The CDR3 has 15 amino acids. The junction had 8 bases not matched to a gene; V was cut back by 5 bases and J by 4 bases. The CDR3 region has the DNA TGTGCCAGCAGCCTCAGATCGACAGGGTACAATGAGCAGTTCTTC. Translated, it gives CASSLRSTGYNEQFF.

Note on this clonotype: A read error may be the cause here, since a much bigger clone is one base away. The V and J genes are TRBV5-1 and TRBJ1-5, with D hard to call. The germline CDR1 and CDR2 sequences are SGHRS and YFSETQ. This CDR3 contains 13 residues. Trimming left V 4 bases short and J 3 bases short, with 8 bases between. The CDR3 spells CASSEGDNQPQHF. CDR3 DNA: TGCGCCAGCAGCGAGGGTGACAATCAGCCCCAGCATTTT.

This clonotype appeared many times. The chain recombines TRBV14 with TRBJ2-1, with D hard to call. The CDR3 consists of 12 residues. CDR1 is SGHDN, CDR2 FVKESK, per germline. Trimming took off 2 bases at V and 8 bases at J, with 7 bases between the two ends. CDR3 nucleotides: TGTGCCAGCAGCCAAATCCCCCATGAGCAGTTCTTC. It is translated as CASSQIPHEQFF.

This chain uses TRBV11-2 with TRBJ1-1; D is undetermined. CDR3 size: 15 residues. From germline, CDR1 is SGHAT and CDR2 FQNNGV. Trimming cost V 5 bases and J 5 bases, with 18 bases left between them. The CDR3 is CASSHWTGSGTEAFF. The CDR3 DNA reads TGTGCCAGCAGCCATTGGACTGGCAGTGGTACTGAAGCTTTCTTT.

V is TRBV5-1 and J is TRBJ2-1; TRBD1 aligns across 9 bases. Germline trimming cut 0 bases from V and 5 bases from J; bases unmatched to any gene: 6. Germline V gene lookup returns CDR1 SGHRS and CDR2 YFSETQ. The CDR3 consists of 16 residues. CDR3 nucleotides: TGCGCCAGCAGCTTGGCCCCGGACAGGGGAGACAATGAGCAGTTCTTC. Protein sequence: CASSLAPDRGDNEQFF.